These 22 T cell receptor beta chains came from one sample sequenced in a study of early T cells in non-severe SARS-CoV-2 infection. TCRdb reprocessed the 5' RACE reads with MiXCR, giving one entry per CDR3 protein. The repertoire has fewer than 80,000 distinct CDR3 sequences, about 13% of them found once; the top ten carry over 4%. Sequencing was performed on whole blood. The origin of the receptors is an adult who was a healthcare worker with PCR-confirmed SARS-CoV-2 infection or an uninfected control (not recorded which).

This clonotype was observed at least ten times. V gene TRBV11-2 combines with J gene TRBJ1-2; tentative D call: TRBD1 (5 bases). The germline gives CDR1 SGHAT, CDR2 FQNNGV. The V gene lost 4 bases and the J gene lost 8 bases, with 11 bases spanning the gap. The CDR3 covers 12 residues. The DNA for the CDR3 is TGTGCCAGCAGCTCGGAGGGGAGCGGCTACACCTTC. It codes for CASSSEGSGYTF.

This clonotype was counted many times. This chain uses TRBV7-9 with TRBJ1-4; D gene uncertain. V was trimmed by 5 bases and J by 4 bases, leaving 11 bases between them. Germline values: CDR1 SEHNR, CDR2 FQNEAQ (reference sequence). The CDR3 totals 14 residues. The CDR3: CASSRVSFNEKLFF. For the CDR3, the DNA is TGTGCCAGCAGCCGAGTCTCCTTTAATGAAAAACTGTTTTTT.

This clonotype showed up many times. The CDR3 here is CASSSGLATDEQFF. Here the CDR3 DNA reads TGTGCCAGCAGCTCCGGACTAGCTACCGATGAGCAGTTCTTC. The chain has TRBV7-3 and TRBJ2-1; 8 bases align to TRBD2. The germline V gene encodes CDR1 SGHTA and CDR2 FQGTGA. V was pared by 4 bases and J by 8 bases, with 7 bases of the junction left unmatched. The CDR3 totals 14 residues.

This clonotype was observed a handful of times. The chain has TRBV25-1 and TRBJ2-6; D unresolved. Germline CDR1 is MGHDK and CDR2 is SYGVNS. V dropped 4 bases and J dropped 0 bases, with 16 bases sitting between them. This CDR3 has 18 residues. The DNA of the CDR3 is TGTGCCAGCAGTGGGAGAGAAGGTCCGACCTCTGGGGCCAACGTCCTGACTTTC. It translates to CASSGREGPTSGANVLTF.

This clonotype was counted between two and nine times. The chain uses TRBV4-3 and TRBJ2-3; unclear D gene. The CDR3 loop spans 14 amino acids. The V and J ends lost 0 bases and 3 bases respectively, with 7 bases between them. In germline, CDR1 is LGHNA, CDR2 YSLEER. CDR3 loop: CASSQDWGTDTQYF. CDR3 coding DNA: TGCGCCAGCAGCCAAGATTGGGGTACAGATACGCAGTATTTT.

This clonotype has ten or more counts. V is TRBV6-1 and J is TRBJ1-2; D call uncertain. V shed 6 bases and J shed 0 bases, with 8 bases lying between them. CDR3 length equals 13 residues. Germline V gene data show CDR1 as MNHNS and CDR2 as SASEGT. The CDR3: CASRRSANYGYTF. CDR3 DNA sequence: TGTGCCAGCAGACGGTCAGCTAACTATGGCTACACCTTC.

This clonotype was recorded many times. The chain joins TRBV20-1 to TRBJ2-5; 15 positions match TRBD2. The germline V gene has CDR1 DFQATT and CDR2 SNEGSKA (reference sequence). The CDR3 is made up of 15 amino acids. The ends lost 0 bases at V and 9 bases at J; junction bases unmatched: 5. This CDR3 reads CSAREWTSGGVAQYF. CDR3 in DNA: TGCAGTGCTAGAGAGTGGACTAGCGGGGGGGTGGCCCAGTACTTC.

This chain connects TRBV29-1 to TRBJ1-5; maybe TRBD1 (6 bases). CDR3 length equals 13 residues. In germline, CDR1 is SQVTM, CDR2 ANQGSEA. V was shortened by 8 bases and J by 3 bases, with 14 bases between the two germline ends. The CDR3 DNA follows: TGCAGCATAAAACAGGGTCCCAATCAGCCCCAGCATTTT. Its protein product is CSIKQGPNQPQHF.

This clonotype appeared a few times. Germline is not matched at one junction end, which may reflect a read error. The CDR3 region is CGVGPEQYF. As DNA, the CDR3 is TGCGGCGTTGGTCCCGAGCAGTACTTC. The chain combines TRBV29-1 with TRBJ2-7; D call uncertain. CDR3 length equals 9 residues. CDR1 SQVTM and CDR2 ANQGSEA come from the germline V gene.

This clonotype was found a few times. Because the CDR3's place on the DNA is in doubt, the DNA is left out and the CDR3 is given as listed by TCRdb. The chain combines TRBV3-2 with TRBJ2-6. TRBV3-2 is described as a pseudogene. The CDR3 contains 15 residues when both ends are counted. The CDR3 loop reads CASSQFGSGANVLTF.

Many counts were recorded for this clonotype. The chain joins TRBV4-1 to TRBJ2-3; 11 bases fit TRBD2. Germline V CDR1 and CDR2: MGHRA, YSYEKL. Trimming removed 2 bases from V and 2 bases from J; junction bases left unmatched: 6. This CDR3 region has 17 residues. The CDR3 loop is CASSQTGTSGSTDTQYF. The CDR3 bases are TGCGCCAGCAGCCAAACCGGGACTAGCGGATCCACAGATACGCAGTATTTT.

V is TRBV7-3 and J is TRBJ2-2; weak D call: TRBD1 (6 bases). V was shortened by 5 bases and J by 0 bases, with 13 bases between the two germline ends. Germline loops: CDR1 SGHTA, CDR2 FQGTGA. The CDR3 runs 16 residues. In DNA, the CDR3 is TGTGCCAGCAGCCTGGGGGCGGCCTCGAACACCGGGGAGCTGTTTTTT. Its translation: CASSLGAASNTGELFF.

The V gene is TRBV20-1, the J gene TRBJ2-1; the D gene is possibly TRBD2 (7 bases). Looked up from germline, CDR1 is DFQATT and CDR2 is SNEGSKA (reference sequence). V was pared by 5 bases and J by 0 bases, with 11 bases between. The CDR3 consists of 14 residues. Written as DNA, the CDR3 is TGCAGTGCTCGCGGGGGCCCCTCCTACAATGAGCAGTTCTTC. As protein: CSARGGPSYNEQFF.

This clonotype was recorded at least ten times. The gene calls are TRBV18 and TRBJ2-1; possibly TRBD2 for D (7 bases). CDR1 KGHSH and CDR2 LQKENI come from the germline V gene. Trimming removed 0 bases from V and 5 bases from J, with 11 bases in between. The length of the CDR3 is 15 residues. The CDR3 DNA sequence: TGTGCCAGCTCACCACCGGGAGGGGGACACAATGAGCAGTTCTTC. Amino acid sequence: CASSPPGGGHNEQFF.

This clonotype has a handful of counts. The rearrangement links TRBV6-5 to TRBJ1-1, with D possibly matching TRBD1 (6 bases). Per germline, CDR1 MNHEY and CDR2 SVGAGI. There are 14 residues in the CDR3. Trimming stripped 5 bases from V and 4 bases from J, with 14 bases between. The DNA of the CDR3 is TGTGCCAGCAGTCTGTCAGGGGTTCTCACTGAAGCTTTCTTT. Protein sequence: CASSLSGVLTEAFF.

This clonotype was counted at least ten times. The chain is built from TRBV7-2 and TRBJ2-2, with TRBD1 identical over 10 bases. The CDR3 is made up of 16 amino acids. V dropped 5 bases and J dropped 4; count of bases not matched to a gene: 7. Germline V gene sequence: CDR1 SGHTA, CDR2 FQGNSA. DNA for the CDR3: TGTGCCAGCAGCATGATTGGGACAGGGGTCACCGGGGAGCTGTTTTTT. This translates into CASSMIGTGVTGELFF.

For this clonotype: The junction shows a germline mismatch at one end, possibly a read error. The gene calls are TRBV7-9 and TRBJ1-5; possibly TRBD1 for D (5 bases). The CDR3 totals 14 residues. CDR1 and CDR2 from the germline V gene are SEHNR and FQNEAQ (reference sequence). For the CDR3, the DNA is TGTGCCAGCACCACTGGGGGGGAAGTGCAGCCCCGGCATTTT. It codes for CASTTGGEVQPRHF.

The chain links TRBV12-3 or TRBV12-4 to TRBJ1-1; D is ambiguous. This CDR3 has 12 residues. V lost 1 base and J 4 bases, leaving 4 bases between the germline ends. The CDR3 protein is CASSLEATEAFF. The CDR3 bases are TGTGCCAGCAGTTTAGAGGCCACTGAAGCTTTCTTT.

This clonotype was seen more than once but under ten times. The V gene is TRBV11-3, the J gene TRBJ2-3, with D possibly being TRBD1 (5 bases). With 3 bases removed from V and 6 bases from J, the gap between germline ends came to 10 bases. Germline V gene data show CDR1 as SGHNT and CDR2 as YENEEA. This CDR3 is 13 amino acids long. In DNA form, the CDR3 reads TGTGCCAGCAGCTTTGACACAGGTGATACGCAGTATTTT. It yields the protein CASSFDTGDTQYF.

This clonotype was counted ten times or more. The chain links TRBV12-5 to TRBJ2-5; D is unclear. The germline V gene encodes CDR1 LGHNT and CDR2 FRNRAP. V was cut by 0 bases and J by 5 bases, with 10 bases left in between. This CDR3 spans 14 amino acids. The CDR3 region is CASGLVNKMETQYF. Here the CDR3 DNA reads TGTGCTAGTGGTTTGGTAAACAAGATGGAGACCCAGTACTTC.

This clonotype has just a few counts. The chain joins TRBV14 to TRBJ2-5; D call uncertain. Germline CDR1 SGHDN, CDR2 FVKESK. Trimming took 4 bases from V and 0 from J, leaving 3 bases between them. This CDR3 contains 12 residues. Here the CDR3 reads CASSRYQETQYF. In DNA form, the CDR3 reads TGTGCCAGCAGCCGGTACCAAGAGACCCAGTACTTC. The whole variable domain, remainder taken from reference TRBV14 and TRBJ2-5, is EAGVTQFPSHSVIEKGQTVTLRCDPISGHDNLYWYRRVMGKEIKFLLHFVKESKQDESGMPNNRFLAERTGGTYSTLKVQPAELEDSGVYFCASSRYQETQYFGPGTRLLVL.

This clonotype was picked up a small number of times. The chain couples TRBV9 to TRBJ2-3; D call uncertain. V lost 0 bases and J lost 8, with 10 bases in between. Germline loops: CDR1 SGDLS, CDR2 YYNGEE. The CDR3 has 13 amino acids. In DNA form, the CDR3 reads TGTGCCAGCAGCGTAGACCCTTTAGGTACGCAGTATTTT. Residues: CASSVDPLGTQYF.